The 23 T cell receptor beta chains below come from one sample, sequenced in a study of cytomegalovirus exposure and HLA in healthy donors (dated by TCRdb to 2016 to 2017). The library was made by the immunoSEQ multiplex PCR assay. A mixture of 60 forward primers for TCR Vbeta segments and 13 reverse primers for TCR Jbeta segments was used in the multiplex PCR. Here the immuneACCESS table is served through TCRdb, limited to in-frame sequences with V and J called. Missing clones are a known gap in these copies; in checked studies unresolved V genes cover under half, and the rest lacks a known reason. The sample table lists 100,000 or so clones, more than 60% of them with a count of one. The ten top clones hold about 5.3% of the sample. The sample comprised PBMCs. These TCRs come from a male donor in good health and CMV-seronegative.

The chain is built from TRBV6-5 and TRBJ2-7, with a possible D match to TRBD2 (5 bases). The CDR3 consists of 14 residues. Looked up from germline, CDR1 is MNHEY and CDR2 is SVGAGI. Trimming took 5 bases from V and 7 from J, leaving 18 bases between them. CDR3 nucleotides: TGTGCCAGCAGTAGGCTCGTTCCGCCGGGAGAGCAGTACTTC. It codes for CASSRLVPPGEQYF.

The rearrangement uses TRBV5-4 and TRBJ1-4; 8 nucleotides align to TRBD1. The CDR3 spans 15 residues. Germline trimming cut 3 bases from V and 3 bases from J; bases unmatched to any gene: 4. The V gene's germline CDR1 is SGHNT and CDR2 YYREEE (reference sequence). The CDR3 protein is CASSSQGAPNEKLFF. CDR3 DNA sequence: TGTGCCAGCAGCTCGCAGGGGGCCCCTAATGAAAAACTGTTTTTT.

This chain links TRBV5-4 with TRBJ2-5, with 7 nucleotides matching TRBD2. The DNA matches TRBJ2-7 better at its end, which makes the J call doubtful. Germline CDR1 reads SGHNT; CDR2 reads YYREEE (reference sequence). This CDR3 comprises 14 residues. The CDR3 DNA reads TGTGCCAGCAGACCCGGCGGGAGCTCCTACGAGCAGTACTTC. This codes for CASRPGGSSYEQYF.

Here the CDR3 DNA reads TGTGCCAGCAGCCAAGATCTTTGGGGCGGACCCCGGGCTGAGCAGTTCTTC. It is translated as CASSQDLWGGPRAEQFF. The chain links TRBV14 to TRBJ2-1; D might be TRBD1 (5 bases). V dropped 0 bases and J dropped 9 bases, with 21 bases sitting between them. The CDR3 loop spans 17 amino acids. The germline V gene encodes CDR1 SGHDN and CDR2 FVKESK.

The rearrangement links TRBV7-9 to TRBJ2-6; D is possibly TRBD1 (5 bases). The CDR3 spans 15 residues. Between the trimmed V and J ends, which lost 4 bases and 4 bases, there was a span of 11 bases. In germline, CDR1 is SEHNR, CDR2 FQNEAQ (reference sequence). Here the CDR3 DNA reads TGTGCCAGCAGCTCCTCAGGGATGGGGGCCAACGTCCTGACTTTC. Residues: CASSSSGMGANVLTF.

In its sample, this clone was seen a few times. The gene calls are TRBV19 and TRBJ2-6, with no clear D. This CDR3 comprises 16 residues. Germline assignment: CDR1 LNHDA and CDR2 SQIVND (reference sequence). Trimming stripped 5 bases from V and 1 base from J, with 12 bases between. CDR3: CASSATSRSGANVLTF. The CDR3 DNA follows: TGTGCCAGTAGTGCAACCTCTCGGTCTGGGGCCAACGTCCTGACTTTC.

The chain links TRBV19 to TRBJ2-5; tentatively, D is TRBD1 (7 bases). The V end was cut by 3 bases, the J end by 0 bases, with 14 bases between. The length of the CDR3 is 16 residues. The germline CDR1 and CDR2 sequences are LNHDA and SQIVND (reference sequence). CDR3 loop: CASSILAGGYQETQYF. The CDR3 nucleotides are TGTGCCAGTAGTATCCTGGCAGGGGGGTACCAAGAGACCCAGTACTTC.

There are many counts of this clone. The CDR3 DNA reads as TGTGCCAGCAGTAGCGACGGCAACACCGGGGAGCTGTTTTTT. Protein sequence: CASSSDGNTGELFF. The chain combines TRBV6-5 with TRBJ2-2; unclear D gene. Germline V gene data show CDR1 as MNHEY and CDR2 as SVGAGI. The CDR3 spans 14 residues. V lost 5 bases, J lost 2 bases, and 9 bases lay in between.

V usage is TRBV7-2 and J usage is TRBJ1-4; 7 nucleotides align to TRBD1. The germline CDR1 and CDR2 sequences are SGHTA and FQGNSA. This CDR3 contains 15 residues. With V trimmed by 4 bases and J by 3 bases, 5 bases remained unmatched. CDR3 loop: CASSSGGLANEKLFF. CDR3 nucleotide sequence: TGTGCCAGCAGCTCAGGGGGTTTGGCTAATGAAAAACTGTTTTTT.

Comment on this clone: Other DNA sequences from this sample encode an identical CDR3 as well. The CDR3 is CASSVGLADYEQYF. In DNA, the CDR3 is TGTGCCAGCAGCGTTGGACTAGCGGACTACGAGCAGTACTTC. The V call is TRBV9, the J call TRBJ2-7, with TRBD2 matching over 10 bases. The germline gives CDR1 SGDLS, CDR2 YYNGEE. The CDR3 has 14 amino acids. The ends lost 2 bases at V and 3 bases at J; junction bases unmatched: 2.

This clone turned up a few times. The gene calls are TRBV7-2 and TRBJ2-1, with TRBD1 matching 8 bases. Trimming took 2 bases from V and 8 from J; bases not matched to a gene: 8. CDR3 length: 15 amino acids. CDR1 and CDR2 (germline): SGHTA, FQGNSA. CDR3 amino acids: CASSLSPRRGHEQFF. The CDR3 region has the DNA TGTGCCAGCAGCTTATCCCCCCGCAGGGGGCATGAGCAGTTCTTC.

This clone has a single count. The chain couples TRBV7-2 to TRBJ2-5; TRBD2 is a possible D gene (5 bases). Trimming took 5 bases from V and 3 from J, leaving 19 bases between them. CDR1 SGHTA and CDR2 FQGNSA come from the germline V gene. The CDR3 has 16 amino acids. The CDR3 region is CASSPRQGRLEETQYF. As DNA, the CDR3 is TGTGCCAGCAGCCCCAGACAAGGGAGACTTGAAGAGACCCAGTACTTC. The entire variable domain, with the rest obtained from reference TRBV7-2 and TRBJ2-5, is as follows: GAGVSQSPSNKVTEKGKDVELRCDPISGHTALYWYRQSLGQGLEFLIYFQGNSAPDKSGLPSDRFSAERTGGSVSTLTIQRTQQEDSAVYLCASSPRQGRLEETQYFGPGTRLLVL.

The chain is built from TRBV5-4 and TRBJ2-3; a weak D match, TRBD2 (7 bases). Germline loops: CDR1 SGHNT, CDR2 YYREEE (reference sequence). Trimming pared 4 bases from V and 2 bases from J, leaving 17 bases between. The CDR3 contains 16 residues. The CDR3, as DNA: TGTGCCAGCAGCCGGCAGGCGGGGGCTTTCACAGATACGCAGTATTTT. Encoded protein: CASSRQAGAFTDTQYF.

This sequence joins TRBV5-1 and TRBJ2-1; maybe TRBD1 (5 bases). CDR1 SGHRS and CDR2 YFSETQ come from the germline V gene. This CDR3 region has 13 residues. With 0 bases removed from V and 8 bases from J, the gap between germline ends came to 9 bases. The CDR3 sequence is CASSLAWGHEQFF. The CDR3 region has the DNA TGCGCCAGCAGCTTGGCGTGGGGCCATGAGCAGTTCTTC.

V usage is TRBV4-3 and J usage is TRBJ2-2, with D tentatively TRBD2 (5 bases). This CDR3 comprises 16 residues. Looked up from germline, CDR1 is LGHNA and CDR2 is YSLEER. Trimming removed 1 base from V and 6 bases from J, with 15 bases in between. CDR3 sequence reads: CASSQGGPSFSGELFF. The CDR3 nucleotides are TGCGCCAGCAGCCAAGGAGGGCCATCCTTCTCCGGGGAGCTGTTTTTT.

Here the CDR3 DNA reads TGTGCCAGCAGCGTAGGAGCGGGAGGGCCGTCGACCGGGGAGCTGTTTTTT. This encodes CASSVGAGGPSTGELFF. The chain carries TRBV9 and TRBJ2-2; 10 nucleotides agree with TRBD2. The CDR3 loop spans 17 amino acids. Looked up from germline, CDR1 is SGDLS and CDR2 is YYNGEE. J lost 5 bases, V lost 0 bases, and 7 bases had no gene match.

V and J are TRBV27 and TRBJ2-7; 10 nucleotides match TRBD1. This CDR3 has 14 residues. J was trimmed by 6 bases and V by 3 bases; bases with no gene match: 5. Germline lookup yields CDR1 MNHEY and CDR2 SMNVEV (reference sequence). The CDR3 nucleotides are TGTGCCAGCAGTTTTAGACAGGGGGCCCTCGAGCAGTACTTC. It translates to CASSFRQGALEQYF.

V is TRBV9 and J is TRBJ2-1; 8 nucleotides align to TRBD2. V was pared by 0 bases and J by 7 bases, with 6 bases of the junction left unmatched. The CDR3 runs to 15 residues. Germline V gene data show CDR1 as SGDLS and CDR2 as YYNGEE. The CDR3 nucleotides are TGTGCCAGCAGCGTAGTCGGTAGCGGGACGAATGAGCAGTTCTTC. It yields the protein CASSVVGSGTNEQFF.

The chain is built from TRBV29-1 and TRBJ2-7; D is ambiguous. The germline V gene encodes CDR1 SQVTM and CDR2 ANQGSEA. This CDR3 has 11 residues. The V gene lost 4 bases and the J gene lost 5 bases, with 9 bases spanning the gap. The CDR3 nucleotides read TGCAGCGTTGGTTCTGCGGACGAGCAGTACTTC. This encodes CSVGSADEQYF.

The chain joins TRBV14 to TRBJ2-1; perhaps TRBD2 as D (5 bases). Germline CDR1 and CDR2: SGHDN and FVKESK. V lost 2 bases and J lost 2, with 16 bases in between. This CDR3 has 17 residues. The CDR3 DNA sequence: TGTGCCAGCAGCCAAATAGCGTGGACCACCCCCTACAATGAGCAGTTCTTC. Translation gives CASSQIAWTTPYNEQFF.

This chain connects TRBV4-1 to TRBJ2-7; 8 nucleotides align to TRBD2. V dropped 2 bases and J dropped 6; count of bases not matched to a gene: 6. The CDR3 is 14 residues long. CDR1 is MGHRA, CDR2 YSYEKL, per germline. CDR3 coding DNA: TGCGCCAGCAGCCAACTTCCAGGGACTAGCGAGCAGTACTTC. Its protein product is CASSQLPGTSEQYF.

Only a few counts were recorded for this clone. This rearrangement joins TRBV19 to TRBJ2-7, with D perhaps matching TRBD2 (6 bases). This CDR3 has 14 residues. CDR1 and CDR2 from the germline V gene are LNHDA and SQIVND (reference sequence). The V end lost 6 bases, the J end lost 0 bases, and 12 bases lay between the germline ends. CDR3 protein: CASRVAADSYEQYF. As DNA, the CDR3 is TGTGCCAGTAGGGTAGCGGCCGACTCCTACGAGCAGTACTTC.

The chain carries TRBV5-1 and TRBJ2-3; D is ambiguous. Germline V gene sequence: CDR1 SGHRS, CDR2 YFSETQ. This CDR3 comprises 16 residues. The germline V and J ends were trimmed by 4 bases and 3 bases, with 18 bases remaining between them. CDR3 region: CASSLDGGFGTDTQYF. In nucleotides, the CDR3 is TGCGCCAGCAGCCTCGACGGCGGATTCGGGACAGATACGCAGTATTTT.